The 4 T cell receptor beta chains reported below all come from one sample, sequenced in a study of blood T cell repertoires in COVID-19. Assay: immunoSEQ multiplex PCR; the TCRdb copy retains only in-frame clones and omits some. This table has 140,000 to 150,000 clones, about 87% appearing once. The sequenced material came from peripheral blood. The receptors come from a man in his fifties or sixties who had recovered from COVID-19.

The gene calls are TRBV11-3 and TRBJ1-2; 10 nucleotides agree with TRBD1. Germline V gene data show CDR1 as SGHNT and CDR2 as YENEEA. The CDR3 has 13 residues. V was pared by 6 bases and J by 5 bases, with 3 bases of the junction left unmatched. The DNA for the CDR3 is TGTGCCAGCAGAGGACAGGGGGGGTATGGCTACACCTTC. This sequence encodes CASRGQGGYGYTF.

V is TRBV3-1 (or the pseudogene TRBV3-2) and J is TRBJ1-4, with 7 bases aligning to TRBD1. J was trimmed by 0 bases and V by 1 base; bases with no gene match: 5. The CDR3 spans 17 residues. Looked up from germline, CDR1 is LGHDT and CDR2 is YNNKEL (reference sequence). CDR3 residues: CASSQGVQGATNEKLFF. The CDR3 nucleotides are TGTGCCAGCAGCCAAGGCGTCCAGGGGGCAACTAATGAAAAACTGTTTTTT.

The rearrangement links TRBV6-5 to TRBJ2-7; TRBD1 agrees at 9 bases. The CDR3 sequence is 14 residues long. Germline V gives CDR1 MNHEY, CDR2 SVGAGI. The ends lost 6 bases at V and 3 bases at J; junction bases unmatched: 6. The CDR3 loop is CASRPPGQGYEQYF. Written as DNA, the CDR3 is TGTGCCAGCAGACCCCCGGGACAGGGCTACGAGCAGTACTTC.

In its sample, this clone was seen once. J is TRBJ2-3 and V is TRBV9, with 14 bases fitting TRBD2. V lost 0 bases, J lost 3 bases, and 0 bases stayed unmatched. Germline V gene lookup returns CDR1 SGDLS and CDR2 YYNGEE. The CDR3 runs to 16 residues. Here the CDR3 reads CASSVGTSGGTDTQYF. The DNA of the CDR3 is TGTGCCAGCAGCGTAGGGACTAGCGGGGGGACAGATACGCAGTATTTT.